The clone carrying this TCR beta chain was recorded a few times. This specimen includes other DNA sequences encoding the same CDR3. Only in-frame clones appear in the TCRdb table, and some are missing; sequencing was by immunoSEQ multiplex PCR. This table has nearly 200,000 clones, 70% to 85% appearing once. The entry originates in a study of blood T cell repertoires in COVID-19. Across the whole study: Acute and convalescent COVID-19 samples came from the United States, Italy and Spain.

The material sequenced was peripheral blood. The receptor comes from a human donor with acute or convalescent COVID-19. The donor label of this sample is uncertain.

Here the CDR3 DNA reads TGTGCCATCAGTGAGTCGGAGGGACGACAGCCCCAGCATTTT. This codes for CAISESEGRQPQHF. This chain uses TRBV10-3 with TRBJ1-5, with D tentatively TRBD1 (5 bases). Germline V gene sequence: CDR1 ENHRY, CDR2 SYGVKD. The CDR3 has 14 residues. Between the trimmed V and J ends, which lost 0 bases and 7 bases, there was a span of 10 bases.